This T cell receptor (beta chain) originates from a study of blood T cell repertoires in COVID-19. About the study: The cDNA or gDNA used as material had been derived from T cells, B-cell-depleted T cells, or PBMCs.

This CDR3 is 8 amino acids long. The germline gives CDR1 SGHTS, CDR2 YDEGEE. Assay used: immunoSEQ multiplex PCR; TCRdb lists only in-frame clones, some missing. The data show a few hundred thousand clones, approximately 90% seen once. On this clone: A read error may account for a junction end that differs from germline.

Participant-reported clinical history was the basis for cohort assignment. Donors in Cohort 3 counted as recovered after two negative PCRs, clearance, or symptom resolution. The chain joins TRBV5-8 to TRBJ1-4; D is unclear. The source is a woman aged 18-29 years who had recovered from COVID-19. Sequencing was performed on PBMCs or T cells enriched from blood (not recorded which). The CDR3 protein is CASSEELF. CDR3 nucleotides: TGTGCCAGCAGCGAGGAACTTTTT.